This TCR beta chain came from a study of blood T cell repertoires in COVID-19. The sample holds a few counts of this clone. Germline assignment: CDR1 KGHSH and CDR2 LQKENI. This CDR3 contains 14 residues. V shed 1 base and J shed 0 bases, with 6 bases lying between them. The table came from immunoSEQ multiplex PCR; TCRdb's copy has only in-frame clones and leaves some out. The top ten hold about 1.9% of the sample, which has around 81,000 clones, roughly nine tenths seen once. The V gene is TRBV18, the J gene TRBJ1-1; D unclear. This receptor was obtained from a woman aged 55-69 years with acute or convalescent COVID-19. The source material was peripheral blood. The CDR3 sequence is CASSPRQMNTEAFF. The CDR3 coding sequence is TGTGCCAGCTCACCACGGCAGATGAACACTGAAGCTTTCTTT. Drawing the rest from reference TRBV18 and TRBJ1-1, the complete variable domain is NAGVMQNPRHLVRRRGQEARLRCSPMKGHSHVYWYRQLPEEGLKFMVYLQKENIIDESGMPKERFSAEFPKEGPSILRIQQVVRGDSAAYFCASSPRQMNTEAFFGQGTRLTVV.